This paragraph covers one TCR beta chain sequence. The assay was immunoSEQ multiplex PCR, and TCRdb's table has in-frame clones only and misses some. The repertoire holds 65,000 to 85,000 clones, with around 95% as singletons. CDR3 length: 18 residues. CDR1 is SGHNT and CDR2 is YYREEE in the germline V gene (reference sequence). V was pared by 4 bases and J by 2 bases, with 16 bases of the junction left unmatched. The record originates from a study of cytomegalovirus exposure and HLA in healthy donors. The sequencing input was PBMCs. This TCR was recovered from a woman under 30 in good health and CMV-seronegative. The chain employs TRBV5-4 and TRBJ2-5; 8 bases are a match to TRBD1. CDR3 protein: CASSRPSDRAQSQETQYF. In DNA, the CDR3 is TGTGCCAGCAGCAGACCCTCGGACAGGGCACAAAGTCAAGAGACCCAGTACTTC.